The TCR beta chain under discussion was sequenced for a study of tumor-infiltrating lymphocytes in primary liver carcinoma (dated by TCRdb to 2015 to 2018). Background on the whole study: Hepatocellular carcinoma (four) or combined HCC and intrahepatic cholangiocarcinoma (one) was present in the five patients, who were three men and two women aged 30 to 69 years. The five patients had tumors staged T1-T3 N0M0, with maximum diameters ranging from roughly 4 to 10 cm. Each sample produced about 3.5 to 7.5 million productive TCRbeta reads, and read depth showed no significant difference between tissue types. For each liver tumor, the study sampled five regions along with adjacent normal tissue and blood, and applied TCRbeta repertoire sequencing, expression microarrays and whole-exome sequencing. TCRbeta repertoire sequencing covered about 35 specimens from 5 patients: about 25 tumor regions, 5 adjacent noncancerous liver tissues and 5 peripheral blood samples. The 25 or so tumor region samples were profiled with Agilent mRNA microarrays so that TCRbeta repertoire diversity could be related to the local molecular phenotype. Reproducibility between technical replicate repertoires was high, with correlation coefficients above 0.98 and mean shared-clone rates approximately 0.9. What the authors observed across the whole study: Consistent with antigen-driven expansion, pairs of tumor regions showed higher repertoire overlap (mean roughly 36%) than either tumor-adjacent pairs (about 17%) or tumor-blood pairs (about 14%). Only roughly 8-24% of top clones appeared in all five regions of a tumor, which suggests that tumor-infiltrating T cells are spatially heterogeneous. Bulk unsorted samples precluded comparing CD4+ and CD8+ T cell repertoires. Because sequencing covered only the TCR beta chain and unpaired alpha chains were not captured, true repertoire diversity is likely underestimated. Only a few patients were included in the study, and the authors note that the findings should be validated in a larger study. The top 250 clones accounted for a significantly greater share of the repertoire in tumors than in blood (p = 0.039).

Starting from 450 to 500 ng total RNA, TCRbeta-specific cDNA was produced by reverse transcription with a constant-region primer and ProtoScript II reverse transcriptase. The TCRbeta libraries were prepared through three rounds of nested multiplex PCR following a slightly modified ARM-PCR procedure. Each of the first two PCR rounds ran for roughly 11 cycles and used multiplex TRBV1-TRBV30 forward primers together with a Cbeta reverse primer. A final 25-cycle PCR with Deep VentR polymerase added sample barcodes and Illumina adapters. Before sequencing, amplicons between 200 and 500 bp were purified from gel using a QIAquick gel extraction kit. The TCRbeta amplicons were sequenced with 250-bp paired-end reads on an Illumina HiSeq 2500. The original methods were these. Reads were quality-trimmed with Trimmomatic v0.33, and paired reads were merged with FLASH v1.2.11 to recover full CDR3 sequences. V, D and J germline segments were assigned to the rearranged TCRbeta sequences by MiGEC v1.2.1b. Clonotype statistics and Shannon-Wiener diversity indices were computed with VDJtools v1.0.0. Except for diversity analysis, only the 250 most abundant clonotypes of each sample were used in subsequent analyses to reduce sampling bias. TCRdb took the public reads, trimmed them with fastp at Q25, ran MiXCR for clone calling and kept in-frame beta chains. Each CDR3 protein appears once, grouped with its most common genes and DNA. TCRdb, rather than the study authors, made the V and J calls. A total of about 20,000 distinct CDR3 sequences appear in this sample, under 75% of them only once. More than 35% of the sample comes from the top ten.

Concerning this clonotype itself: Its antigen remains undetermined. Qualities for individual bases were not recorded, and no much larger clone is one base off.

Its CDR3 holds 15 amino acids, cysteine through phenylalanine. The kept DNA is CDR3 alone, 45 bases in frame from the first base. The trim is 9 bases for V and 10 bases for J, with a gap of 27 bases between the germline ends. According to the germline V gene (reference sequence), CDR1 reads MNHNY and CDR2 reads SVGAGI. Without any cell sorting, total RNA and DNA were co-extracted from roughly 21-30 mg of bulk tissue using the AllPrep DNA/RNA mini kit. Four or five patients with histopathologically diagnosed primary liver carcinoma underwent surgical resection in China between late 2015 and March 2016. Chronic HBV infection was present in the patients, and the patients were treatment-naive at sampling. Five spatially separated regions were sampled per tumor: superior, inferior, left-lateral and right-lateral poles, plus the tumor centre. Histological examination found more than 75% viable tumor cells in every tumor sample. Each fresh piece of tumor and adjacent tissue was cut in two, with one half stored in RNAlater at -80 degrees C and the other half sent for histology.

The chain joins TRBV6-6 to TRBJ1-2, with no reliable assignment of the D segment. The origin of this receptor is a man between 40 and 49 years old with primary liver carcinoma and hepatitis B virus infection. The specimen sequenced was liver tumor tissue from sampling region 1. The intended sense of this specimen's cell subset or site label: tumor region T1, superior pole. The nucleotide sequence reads TGTGCCAGTAGTCCTGGGCTCTCACCGGTCAATGTCTACACCTTC. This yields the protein CASSPGLSPVNVYTF.